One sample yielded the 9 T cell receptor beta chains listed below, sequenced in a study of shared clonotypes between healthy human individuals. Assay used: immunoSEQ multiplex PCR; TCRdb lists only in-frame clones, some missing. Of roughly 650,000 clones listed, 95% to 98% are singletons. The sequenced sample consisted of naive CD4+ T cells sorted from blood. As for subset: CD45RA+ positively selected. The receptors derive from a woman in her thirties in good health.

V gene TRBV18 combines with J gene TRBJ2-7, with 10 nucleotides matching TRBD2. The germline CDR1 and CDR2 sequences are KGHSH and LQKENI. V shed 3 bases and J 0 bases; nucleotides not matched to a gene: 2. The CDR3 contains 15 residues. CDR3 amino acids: CASSPSGGSSYEQYF. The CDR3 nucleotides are TGTGCCAGCTCACCTAGCGGGGGGAGCTCCTACGAGCAGTACTTC.

The CDR3 region is CASSSLLESQATDTQYF. The CDR3, as DNA: TGTGCCAGCAGTTCCCTCCTTGAGTCCCAAGCCACAGATACGCAGTATTTT. V gene TRBV27 combines with J gene TRBJ2-3; no definite D call. The CDR3 is 17 residues long. The V gene's germline CDR1 is MNHEY and CDR2 SMNVEV (reference sequence). Between the trimmed V and J ends, which lost 4 bases and 2 bases, there was a span of 19 bases.

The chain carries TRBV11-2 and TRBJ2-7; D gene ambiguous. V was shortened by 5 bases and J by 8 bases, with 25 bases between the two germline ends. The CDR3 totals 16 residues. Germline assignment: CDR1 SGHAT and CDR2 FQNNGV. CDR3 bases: TGTGCCAGCAGCCCCCCCTCGCCGCGTCTGTTTTCCCAGCAGTACTTC. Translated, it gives CASSPPSPRLFSQQYF.

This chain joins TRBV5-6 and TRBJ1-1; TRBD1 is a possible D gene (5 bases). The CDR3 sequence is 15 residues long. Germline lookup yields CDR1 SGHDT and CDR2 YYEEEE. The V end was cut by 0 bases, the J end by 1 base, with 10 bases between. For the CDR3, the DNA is TGTGCCAGCAGCTTGGTGGGGGGACGGAACACTGAAGCTTTCTTT. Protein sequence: CASSLVGGRNTEAFF.

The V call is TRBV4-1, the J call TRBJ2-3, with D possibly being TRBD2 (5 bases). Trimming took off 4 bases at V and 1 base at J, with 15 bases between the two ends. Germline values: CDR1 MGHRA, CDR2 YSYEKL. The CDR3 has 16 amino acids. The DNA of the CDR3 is TGCGCCAGCAGCCCTTTCGGCCTAGCAGGCACAGATACGCAGTATTTT. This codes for CASSPFGLAGTDTQYF.

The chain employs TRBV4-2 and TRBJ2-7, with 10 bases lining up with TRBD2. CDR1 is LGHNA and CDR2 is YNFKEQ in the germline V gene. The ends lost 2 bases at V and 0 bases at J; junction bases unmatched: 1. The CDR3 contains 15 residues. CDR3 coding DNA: TGTGCCAGCAGCCAAACTAGCGGGGCCTCCTACGAGCAGTACTTC. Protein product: CASSQTSGASYEQYF.

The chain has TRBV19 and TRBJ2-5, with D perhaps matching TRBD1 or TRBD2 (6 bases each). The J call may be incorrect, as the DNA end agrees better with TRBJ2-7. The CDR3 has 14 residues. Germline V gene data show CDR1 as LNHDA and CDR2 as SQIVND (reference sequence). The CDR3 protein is CASSNLGGGYEQYF. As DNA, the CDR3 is TGTGCCAGTAGTAACCTCGGGGGCGGCTACGAGCAGTACTTC.

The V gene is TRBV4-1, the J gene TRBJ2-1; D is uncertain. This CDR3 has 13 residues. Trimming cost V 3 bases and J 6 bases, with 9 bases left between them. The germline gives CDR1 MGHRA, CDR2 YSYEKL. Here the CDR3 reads CASSQQLSNEQFF. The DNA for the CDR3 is TGCGCCAGCAGCCAGCAACTATCCAATGAGCAGTTCTTC.

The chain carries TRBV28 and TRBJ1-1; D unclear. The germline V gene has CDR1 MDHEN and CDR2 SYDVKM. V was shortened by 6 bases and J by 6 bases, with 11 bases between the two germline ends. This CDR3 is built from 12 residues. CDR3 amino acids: CASRREIAEAFF. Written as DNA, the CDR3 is TGTGCCAGCAGGAGGGAGATCGCTGAAGCTTTCTTT.